The 2 T cell receptor beta chains given below trace back to one sample, sequenced in a study of T-cell reconstitution after alpha-beta-depleted transplantation in children. TCRbeta library construction was performed incorporating unique molecular identifiers. In TCRdb, the PCR reads were re-called with MiXCR into one record per CDR3 protein. Of 500,000 to 600,000 distinct CDR3 sequences listed, about 17% are singletons. Source: PBMCs from the stem cell graft donor, taken from the stem cell graft. These receptors all come from a human donor who donated a stem cell graft to a child with acute lymphoblastic leukemia.

This clonotype has more than one count but fewer than ten. The chain recombines TRBV5-6 with TRBJ2-3; D might be TRBD1 (6 bases). There are 15 residues in the CDR3. CDR1 is SGHDT, CDR2 YYEEEE, per germline. The germline V and J ends were trimmed by 4 bases and 2 bases, with 14 bases remaining between them. CDR3 sequence reads: CASSPRQVTTDTQYF. The CDR3, as DNA: TGTGCCAGCAGCCCGCGACAGGTGACCACAGATACGCAGTATTTT.

The chain is built from TRBV29-1 and TRBJ1-2; D is unclear. V was trimmed by 2 bases and J by 8 bases, leaving 15 bases between them. The CDR3 length is 13 residues. Germline V gives CDR1 SQVTM, CDR2 ANQGSEA. This CDR3 is CSVERLLGFGYTF. The CDR3, as DNA: TGCAGCGTTGAAAGGCTCCTCGGTTTCGGCTACACCTTC.